This TCR beta chain is from a study of vaccination and CD4 T cells after COVID-19 (dated by TCRdb to between 2021 and 2022). General notes on the study: Convalescent patients had a positive SARS-CoV-2 result on nasal swab PCR, and of these patients, some ten had mild disease and one had severe disease. Post-COVID blood samples were collected from convalescent patients a median of around 96 days after diagnosis, with a range of roughly 30 to 161 days. In around nine COVID-19 convalescent patients and a handful of infection-naive healthy vaccine recipients, the spike-specific CD4+ TCR repertoire before mRNA vaccination was compared with the repertoire after mRNA vaccination. In control cultures, a CEFX viral epitope pool was used as positive control, an HIV-1 Nef peptide pool was used as negative control, or no peptide was added. Post-vaccine blood samples were obtained a median of approximately 74 days after the second vaccine dose, with a range of roughly 14 to 241 days. The convalescent cohort included six males and four females, with two Hispanic individuals, seven Caucasians, two Asians and one multiracial person. Overlapping spike peptide pools from SARS-CoV-2 and from the common cold coronaviruses HCoV-NL63, HCoV-OC43 and HCoV-229E were used as culture stimuli. Participants got two doses of the Pfizer-BioNTech BNT162b2 vaccine (n=8) or two doses of the Moderna mRNA-1273 vaccine (n=2).

Findings and caveats that apply to the study as a whole: An increase in the median number of SARS-CoV-2-reactive clonotypes from around 20 after infection to some 40 after vaccination was observed, but the change was not found to be significant. The number of convalescent patients in the study was relatively small, and the study did not examine early timepoints following natural infection. In convalescent patients, a median around 83% of post-vaccine SARS-CoV-2-reactive clones were detected only after vaccination, and vaccine-specific priming was suggested by this finding. Of the vaccine-specific clones in convalescent patients, 304 of 307, or nearly all, reacted only to SARS-CoV-2 spike and did not cross-react with common cold coronaviruses.

There are 18 amino acids in the CDR3, from cysteine to phenylalanine inclusive. Only CDR3 DNA is held: 54 bases, read in frame from base 1. From the germline V gene, CDR1 is SGHRS and CDR2 is YFSETQ. V ends up 4 bases short and J 2 bases short, with an unmatched junction base count of 13. In the paper's terms, the treatment or condition label means: 10-day PBMC culture with coronavirus spike peptide pools or control peptides (ViraFEST assay). To expand antigen-specific T cells with peptide pools and then pick out the expanded clonotypes through TCR sequencing, the study relied on the ViraFEST assay. The convalescent patients' positive SARS-CoV-2 PCR tests fell between March and December 2020, which was before the Alpha, Beta and Delta variants emerged in the United States. More than 1.5 million PBMCs per well were cultured in IMDM with roughly 5% human AB serum and about 9.2 IU/ml IL-2, plus 10 ug/ml peptide pools. Half of the culture medium was replaced with fresh IL-2-containing medium on days 3 and 7. After approximately 11 days of culture, CD4+ T cells were isolated by negative selection with the EasySep CD4+ T cell isolation kit. PBMCs were separated from whole blood using Ficoll-Paque Plus gradient centrifugation and then either used fresh or cryopreserved at -140C. Each culture condition was generally run in triplicate wells.

As concerns this clonotype: Which antigen it targets is not known. Per-base qualities were not stored, and no clone one base away is much larger.

Library prep was done by PCR. TCR sequencing of DNA from cultured CD4+ T cells used the Oncomine TCR Beta short-read assay at the Johns Hopkins FTIC core. The QIAamp micro DNA kit was used to extract genomic DNA from the cultured CD4+ T cells. The Oncomine TCR Beta libraries from cultured CD4+ T cells were pooled using unique dual indexes and then sequenced on an Illumina iSeq 100. The original methods were these. Non-productive sequences were removed, and CDR3s not starting with C, not ending with F or W, or shorter than 7 amino acids were discarded. Antigen-specific clonotypes were identified using the MANAFEST web application through comparison of peptide-stimulated wells with reference and other culture wells. For a clone to be called positive, the clone needed an FDR below 0.05, an odds ratio above 5, and a productive frequency above 0.1% in at least two of three replicate wells. A clonotype was classed as cross-reactive if the clonotype showed significant expansion both in SARS-CoV-2 spike wells and in at least one common cold coronavirus spike condition. Using R version 3.6.1, CDR3 homology was evaluated through Levenshtein distances (stringdist) along with unrooted phylogenetic trees (ape). TCRdb reworked the public reads: Q25 trimming with fastp, MiXCR clone assembly, productive beta chains retained. All rows with the same CDR3 protein become a single entry with the most common DNA and genes. For this entry, the V and J calls and clone size follow TCRdb and not the study's own pipeline. Within this sample are some 16,000 distinct CDR3 sequences, with around 53% of them counted one time only. The biggest ten clones account for 9% to 12% of the sample.

The V gene is TRBV5-1 and the J gene is TRBJ2-5, with 11 central nucleotides matching TRBD1. Material for sequencing was CD4+ T cells from blood, cultured in vitro. This receptor was identified in a human donor who had recovered from COVID-19. Here the CDR3 is given as CASSPRDRGAIPQETQYF. Here is the DNA: TGCGCCAGCAGCCCAAGGGACAGGGGGGCGATCCCTCAAGAGACCCAGTACTTC.